This T cell receptor beta chain came from a study of T cell responses to AZD1222 COVID-19 vaccine. Across the whole study: Both about-4-week and about-12-week second-dose recipients were combined.

Only in-frame clones appear in the TCRdb table, and some are missing; sequencing was by immunoSEQ multiplex PCR. The repertoire holds about 150,000 clones, with 94% as singletons. The sample consisted of peripheral blood, taken on day 0 of AZD1222 vaccination. The TCR originated in an adult in good health.

Written as DNA, the CDR3 is TGTGCCAGCAGCAGGGGGGTAAGAGAGACCCAGTACTTC. Amino acids: CASSRGVRETQYF. The chain recombines TRBV2 with TRBJ2-5; D is perhaps TRBD1 (7 bases). The germline CDR1 and CDR2 sequences are SNHLY and FYNNEI. The CDR3 totals 13 residues. Trimming left V 6 bases short and J 4 bases short, with 12 bases between.